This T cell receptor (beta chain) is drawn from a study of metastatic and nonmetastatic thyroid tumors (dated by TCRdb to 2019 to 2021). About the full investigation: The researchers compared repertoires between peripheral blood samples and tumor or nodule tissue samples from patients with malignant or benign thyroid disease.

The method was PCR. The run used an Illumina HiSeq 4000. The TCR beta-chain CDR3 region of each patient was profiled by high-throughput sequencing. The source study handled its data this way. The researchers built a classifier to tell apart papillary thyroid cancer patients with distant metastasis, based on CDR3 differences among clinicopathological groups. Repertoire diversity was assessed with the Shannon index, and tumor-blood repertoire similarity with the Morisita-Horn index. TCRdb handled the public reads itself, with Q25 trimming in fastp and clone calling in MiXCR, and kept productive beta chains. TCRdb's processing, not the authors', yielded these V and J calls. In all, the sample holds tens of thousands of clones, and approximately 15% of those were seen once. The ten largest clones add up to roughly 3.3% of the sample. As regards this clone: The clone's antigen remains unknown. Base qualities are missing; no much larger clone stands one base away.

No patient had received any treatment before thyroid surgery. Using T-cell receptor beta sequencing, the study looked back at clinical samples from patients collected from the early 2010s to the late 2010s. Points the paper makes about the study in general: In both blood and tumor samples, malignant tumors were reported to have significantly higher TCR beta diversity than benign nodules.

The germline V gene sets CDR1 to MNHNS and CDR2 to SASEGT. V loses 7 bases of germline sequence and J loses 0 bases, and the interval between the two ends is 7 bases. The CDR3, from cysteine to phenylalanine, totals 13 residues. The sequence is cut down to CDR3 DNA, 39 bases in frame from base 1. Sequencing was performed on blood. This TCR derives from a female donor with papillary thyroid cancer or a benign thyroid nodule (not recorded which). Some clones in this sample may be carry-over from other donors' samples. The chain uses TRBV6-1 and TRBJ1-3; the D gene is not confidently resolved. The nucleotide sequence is TGTGCCAGCACTTCAAACTCTGGAAACACCATATATTTT. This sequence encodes CASTSNSGNTIYF.